This T cell receptor beta chain is drawn from a study of identical twins. Donors were all healthy Caucasians. The study's findings and limits: Twins shared out-of-frame alpha sequences with excess low generation probability.

This clonotype was detected many times. Its antigen is not known. Unique molecular identifiers were present on the cDNA, and a universal primer site came from template switching. TCRdb itself ran the 5' RACE reads through MiXCR, one entry per CDR3 protein. The data hold some 250,000 distinct CDR3 sequences, with about 12% observed a single time. CDR1 and CDR2 (germline): KGHDR, SFDVKD. J gave up 2 bases and V 4 bases, and 7 bases lay outside the gene matches. The CDR3 totals 17 residues. The same sample was also used in a study of yellow fever vaccine responses in identical twins. From that second work: A vaccine T cell response that seemed partly convergent and partly personalized was reported in twins.

The sample taken for sequencing was memory (CD45RO+) T cells sorted from blood. The chain combines TRBV24-1 with TRBJ2-7; TRBD2 aligns across 13 bases. The TCR was taken from a woman between 18 and 29 years old in good health. The CDR3 spells CATSDPGLAGQTYEQYF. Written as DNA, the CDR3 is TGTGCCACCAGTGACCCGGGACTAGCGGGACAGACCTACGAGCAGTACTTC.